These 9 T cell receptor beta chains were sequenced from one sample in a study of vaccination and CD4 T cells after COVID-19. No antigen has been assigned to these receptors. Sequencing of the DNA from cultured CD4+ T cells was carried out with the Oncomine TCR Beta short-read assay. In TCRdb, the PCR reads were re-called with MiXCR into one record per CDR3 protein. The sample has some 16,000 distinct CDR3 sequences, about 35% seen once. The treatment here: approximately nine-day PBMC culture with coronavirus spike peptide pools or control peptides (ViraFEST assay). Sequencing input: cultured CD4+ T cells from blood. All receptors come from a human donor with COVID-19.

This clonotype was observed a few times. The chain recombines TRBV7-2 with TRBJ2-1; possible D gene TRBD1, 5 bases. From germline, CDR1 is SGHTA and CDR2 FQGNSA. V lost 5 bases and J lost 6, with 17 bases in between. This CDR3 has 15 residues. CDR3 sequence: CASSKGPPQGNEQFF. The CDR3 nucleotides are TGTGCCAGCAGCAAGGGTCCGCCGCAGGGCAATGAGCAGTTCTTC.

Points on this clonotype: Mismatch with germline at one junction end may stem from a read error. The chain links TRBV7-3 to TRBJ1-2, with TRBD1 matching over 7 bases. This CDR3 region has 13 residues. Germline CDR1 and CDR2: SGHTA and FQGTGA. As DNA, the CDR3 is TGTACCAGCAGCTCACAACAGGGGAACGGCTACACCTTC. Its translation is CTSSSQQGNGYTF.

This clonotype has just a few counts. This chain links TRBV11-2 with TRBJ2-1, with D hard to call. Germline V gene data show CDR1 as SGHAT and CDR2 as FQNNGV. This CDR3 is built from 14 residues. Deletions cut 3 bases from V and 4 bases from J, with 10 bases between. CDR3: CASSFPDGYNEQFF. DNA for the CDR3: TGTGCCAGCAGCTTCCCAGACGGGTACAATGAGCAGTTCTTC.

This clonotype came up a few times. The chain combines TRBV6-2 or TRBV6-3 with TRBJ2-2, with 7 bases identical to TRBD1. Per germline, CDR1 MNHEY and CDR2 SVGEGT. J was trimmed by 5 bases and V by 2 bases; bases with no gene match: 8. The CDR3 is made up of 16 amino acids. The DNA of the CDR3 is TGTGCCAGCAGTTACCACGACAGGGCACCGACCGGGGAGCTGTTTTTT. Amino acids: CASSYHDRAPTGELFF.

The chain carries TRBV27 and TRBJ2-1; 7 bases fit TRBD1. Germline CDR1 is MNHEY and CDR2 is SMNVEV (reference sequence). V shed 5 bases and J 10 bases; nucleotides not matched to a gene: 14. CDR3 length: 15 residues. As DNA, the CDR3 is TGTGCCAGCAGTAAAACGGGACAGCCCCTTCCCGAGCAGTTCTTC. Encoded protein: CASSKTGQPLPEQFF.

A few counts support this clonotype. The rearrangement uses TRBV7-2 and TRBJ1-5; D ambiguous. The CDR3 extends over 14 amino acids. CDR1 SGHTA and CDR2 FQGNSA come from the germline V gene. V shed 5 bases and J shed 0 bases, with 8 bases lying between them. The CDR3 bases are TGTGCCAGCAGCCTCCATTATAGCAATCAGCCCCAGCATTTT. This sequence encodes CASSLHYSNQPQHF.

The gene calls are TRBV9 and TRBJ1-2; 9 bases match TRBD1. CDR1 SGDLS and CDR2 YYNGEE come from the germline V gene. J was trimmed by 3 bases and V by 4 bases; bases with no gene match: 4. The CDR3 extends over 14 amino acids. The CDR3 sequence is CASSPRTGDYGYTF. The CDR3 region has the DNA TGTGCCAGCAGCCCACGGACAGGGGACTATGGCTACACCTTC.

The CDR3 region has the DNA TGTGCCAGCAGCCCGCCGATTGACAGCCAAGAGACCCAGTACTTC. Residues: CASSPPIDSQETQYF. The rearrangement uses TRBV11-3 and TRBJ2-5; the D gene is possibly TRBD1 (5 bases). The CDR3 is made up of 15 amino acids. The V end was cut by 5 bases, the J end by 1 base, with 14 bases between. The germline gives CDR1 SGHNT, CDR2 YENEEA. The whole variable domain, remainder taken from reference TRBV11-3 and TRBJ2-5, is EAGVVQSPRYKIIEKKQPVAFWCNPISGHNTLYWYLQNLGQGPELLIRYENEEAVDDSQLPKDRFSAERLKGVDSTLKIQPAELGDSAVYLCASSPPIDSQETQYFGPGTRLLVL.

CDR3 bases: TGTGCCAGCGGGGAGCTGAATGGCTACACCTTC. Protein sequence: CASGELNGYTF. The genes are TRBV19 and TRBJ1-2; D unclear. This CDR3 region has 11 residues. The V gene's germline CDR1 is LNHDA and CDR2 SQIVND (reference sequence). V was cut by 9 bases and J by 6 bases, with 11 bases left in between.